The rows below give T cell receptor beta chains drawn from one sample of a study of Ad26.COV2.S vaccination and SARS-CoV-2 variants. Sequenced by immunoSEQ multiplex PCR; TCRdb stores in-frame clones only, minus some. Altogether approximately 340,000 clones are present, 92% being singletons, with the ten largest covering 3.9%. The sequencing here drew on peripheral blood, taken after recovery from COVID-19. These receptors originate from a human donor who had recovered from COVID-19. Both conserved end residues are part of each CDR3. Fields, in order: V gene, CDR3 protein.

v_call: TRBV6-1; cdr3_aa: CASSEASGDQPQHF
v_call: TRBV5-1; cdr3_aa: CASSETTGTTNYGYTF
v_call: TRBV3-1/TRBV3-2; cdr3_aa: CASSQGSEGGYTF
v_call: TRBV15; cdr3_aa: CATSRDRTSTDTQYF
v_call: TRBV19; cdr3_aa: CASRAPGGDQPQHF
v_call: TRBV5-4; cdr3_aa: CASSLGSGRTTNEKLFF
v_call: TRBV5-4; cdr3_aa: CASSPPGQFTGELFF
v_call: TRBV12-3/TRBV12-4; cdr3_aa: CASRSANSPLHF
v_call: TRBV6-5; cdr3_aa: CASTDQWISGNTIYF
v_call: TRBV5-1; cdr3_aa: CASSQTVLGGNSPLHF
v_call: TRBV11-2; cdr3_aa: CASSLDFHQPQHF
v_call: TRBV5-1; cdr3_aa: CASSPDSRGGTDTQYF
v_call: TRBV27; cdr3_aa: CASSLYPENTEAFF
v_call: TRBV5-4; cdr3_aa: CASRIGGKSSEQYF
v_call: TRBV27; cdr3_aa: CASRLAPRDNEQFF
v_call: TRBV6-5; cdr3_aa: CASSYRGENQPQHF
v_call: TRBV6-6; cdr3_aa: CAGHPGGPRTEAFF
v_call: TRBV28; cdr3_aa: CASSPRRGDKVDNIQYF
v_call: TRBV9; cdr3_aa: CASSTSGGVTDTQYF
v_call: TRBV5-4; cdr3_aa: CASSRPRGFYGYTF
v_call: TRBV27; cdr3_aa: CASSPRTGNSGANVLTF
v_call: TRBV6-2/TRBV6-3; cdr3_aa: CASSGTTYEQYF
v_call: TRBV6-2/TRBV6-3; cdr3_aa: CASNPPETGSDEQYF